This T cell receptor (beta chain) was sequenced for a study of monozygotic twins with inflammatory bowel disease. Whole-study findings and limits: Relative clonotype sharing with others was diminished in IBD patients versus healthy twins, particularly with disease activity. In the analysis, different T cell subtypes could not be told apart. Concordant and discordant twins showed no difference in repertoire similarity, possibly from limited power. The co-twins with IBD showed lower TCRbeta diversity (inverse Simpson) than their healthy siblings.

The CDR3 runs to 16 residues. CDR1 and CDR2 (germline): MNHNS, SASEGT. TCRdb reanalyzed the 5' RACE reads and collapses them to one entry per CDR3 protein, without DNA. This sample's table reports 300,000 to 400,000 distinct CDR3 sequences. About this clonotype itself: Its antigen is still unknown.

The chain employs TRBV6-1 and TRBJ2-7; TCRdb reports TRBD1, a call that lacks DNA to check it against. Material for sequencing was blood. The origin of this receptor is a human donor with ulcerative colitis or Crohn's disease, or a healthy co-twin of an affected twin (not recorded which). The CDR3 here is CASSEAMDSVIYEQYF.